The 4 T cell receptor beta chains below all came from one sample that was sequenced in a study of cytomegalovirus exposure and HLA in healthy donors. The PCR made use of 60 Vbeta and 13 Jbeta primers. Sequenced by immunoSEQ multiplex PCR; TCRdb stores in-frame clones only, minus some. The sample shows about 150,000 clones, approximately 80% of them seen only once. Sequencing was performed on PBMCs. These receptor sequences come from a male donor in good health and CMV-seronegative.

The J gene is TRBJ1-5, the V gene TRBV6-5; 7 bases are shared with TRBD1. The germline V gene has CDR1 MNHEY and CDR2 SVGAGI. V was clipped by 7 bases and J by 1 base; unmatched bases: 4. The CDR3 runs 14 residues. The CDR3 nucleotides read TGTGCCAGCAAGGGGGCAGGAAGCAATCAGCCCCAGCATTTT. Translated: CASKGAGSNQPQHF.

The CDR3 sequence: CASSHHSGGSDTDTQYF. CDR3 sequence (DNA): TGTGCCAGCAGCCATCACAGCGGGGGGTCCGACACAGATACGCAGTATTTT. V is TRBV4-2 and J is TRBJ2-3; 9 bases match TRBD2. Unmatched junction bases numbered 9, after V lost 3 bases and J lost 2 bases. From germline, CDR1 is LGHNA and CDR2 YNFKEQ. This CDR3 has 17 amino acids.

This rearrangement joins TRBV6-5 to TRBJ2-7; D remains ambiguous. This CDR3 contains 14 residues. The germline V gene has CDR1 MNHEY and CDR2 SVGAGI. The V end lost 5 bases, the J end lost 0 bases, and 11 bases lay between the germline ends. The CDR3, as DNA: TGTGCCAGCAGTGGTGGCGGTCGCTCCTACGAGCAGTACTTC. Amino acids: CASSGGGRSYEQYF.

This sequence joins TRBV19 and TRBJ1-6; 7 nucleotides match TRBD1. Trimming took 9 bases from V and 7 from J; bases not matched to a gene: 6. CDR1 and CDR2 (germline): LNHDA, SQIVND (reference sequence). This CDR3 is built from 13 residues. The CDR3 nucleotides read TGTGCCAGCCGGGACAGCTTCAATTCACCCCTCCACTTT. Protein sequence: CASRDSFNSPLHF.